The rows below give T cell receptor beta chains drawn from one sample of a study of untreated major depressive disorder. The assay was immunoSEQ multiplex PCR, and TCRdb's table has in-frame clones only and misses some. The table lists 20,000 to 25,000 clones, about 87% of them singletons. Source material: CD4+ T cells from PBMCs. These receptors were obtained from a woman in her twenties or thirties in good health. CDR3s include the opening cysteine and the closing phenylalanine or tryptophan. The D gene is left open where the match is weak. Part of the rows lack a size; the others show once, few, many or a class for expanded clones.

TRBD1	TRBV19	few	TRBJ2-7	CASSIEGAGTGSNEQYF	TGTGCCAGTAGTATAGAGGGGGCCGGGACAGGGTCCAACGAGCAGTACTTC
TRBD1	TRBV5-6	NA	TRBJ1-2	CASSHKGQKYGYTF	TGTGCCAGCAGCCACAAGGGACAGAAATATGGCTACACCTTC
TRBD2	TRBV9	NA	TRBJ2-1	CASSPTSGGRRDNEQFF	TGTGCCAGCAGCCCAACAAGCGGGGGGCGGAGGGACAATGAGCAGTTCTTC
NA	TRBV4-2	NA	TRBJ2-7	CASSEFFDRSNEQYF	TGTGCCAGCAGCGAATTTTTCGACAGATCCAACGAGCAGTACTTC
NA	TRBV28	few	TRBJ1-1	CASSIAVDTEAFF	TGTGCCAGCAGTATCGCGGTGGACACTGAAGCTTTCTTT
NA	TRBV30	NA	TRBJ1-6	CASGRDSPLHF	TGTGCCTCGGGACGAGATTCACCCCTCCACTTT
NA	TRBV19	NA	TRBJ1-1	CASSILQRYTEAFF	TGTGCCAGTAGTATTCTTCAACGATACACTGAAGCTTTCTTT
NA	TRBV6-1	once	TRBJ1-2	CASAGAIYGYTF	TGTGCCAGCGCCGGGGCTATCTATGGCTACACCTTC
TRBD1	TRBV4-3	NA	TRBJ1-4	CASSHATGGARLYEKLFF	TGCGCCAGCAGCCATGCGACAGGGGGCGCTCGGTTGTATGAAAAACTGTTTTTT
NA	TRBV20-1	NA	TRBJ1-2	CSAILNYGYTF	TGCAGTGCTATCCTTAACTATGGCTACACCTTC
NA	TRBV30	NA	TRBJ1-4	CAWSRIREKLFF	TGTGCCTGGAGTCGCATAAGAGAAAAACTGTTTTTT
NA	TRBV30	NA	TRBJ2-2	CAWVLTWGTGELFF	TGTGCCTGGGTCCTCACTTGGGGCACCGGGGAGCTGTTTTTT
NA	TRBV27	NA	TRBJ1-1	CASSWGRTAMNTEAFF	TGTGCCAGCAGTTGGGGTAGGACGGCCATGAACACTGAAGCTTTCTTT
NA	TRBV7-2	NA	TRBJ2-2	CASSSQAGPGELFF	TGTGCCAGCAGCTCCCAGGCGGGACCCGGGGAGCTGTTTTTT
NA	TRBV7-2	NA	TRBJ1-5	CASSLAGAFNQPQHF	TGTGCCAGCAGCTTAGCCGGGGCCTTCAATCAGCCCCAGCATTTT
NA	TRBV6-1	NA	TRBJ1-1	CASREGPENTEAFF	TGTGCCAGCAGGGAGGGACCAGAGAACACTGAAGCTTTCTTT
TRBD1	TRBV4-3	NA	TRBJ2-2	CASSQGPGQANTGELFF	TGCGCCAGCAGCCAGGGACCGGGACAGGCGAACACCGGGGAGCTGTTTTTT
NA	TRBV27	NA	TRBJ1-2	CASSQTGRGYTF	TGTGCCAGCAGTCAAACAGGGCGCGGCTACACCTTC
NA	TRBV25-1	once	TRBJ1-2	CASSELVSENYGYTF	TGTGCCAGCAGTGAATTGGTATCAGAGAACTATGGCTACACCTTC
NA	TRBV12-5	NA	TRBJ2-3	CASGLVNTDTQYF	TGTGCTAGTGGTTTGGTAAACACAGATACGCAGTATTTT
TRBD1	TRBV27	once	TRBJ2-7	CASSLGQVYEQYF	TGTGCCAGCAGTTTAGGACAGGTCTACGAGCAGTACTTC
TRBD1	TRBV6-6	NA	TRBJ1-2	CASSSGTGRLYGYTF	TGTGCCAGCAGCTCCGGGACAGGGCGACTCTATGGCTACACCTTC
NA	TRBV11-2	few	TRBJ2-5	CASSLYGEETQYF	TGTGCCAGCAGCTTGTACGGAGAAGAGACCCAGTACTTC
NA	TRBV6-5	NA	TRBJ1-2	CATSRGGAGSGGYTF	TGTGCCACTTCACGGGGGGGGGCAGGATCGGGTGGCTACACCTTC
NA	TRBV2	NA	TRBJ1-2	CASREYREGHYGYTF	TGTGCCAGCAGGGAATACAGGGAAGGACACTATGGCTACACCTTC
NA	TRBV4-1	NA	TRBJ2-3	CASSPLGAKKDPDTQYF	TGCGCCAGCAGCCCGTTGGGGGCTAAAAAAGATCCAGATACGCAGTATTTT
TRBD1	TRBV9	NA	TRBJ2-1	CASSASNRGDEQFF	TGTGCCAGCAGCGCCTCGAACAGGGGCGATGAGCAGTTCTTC
TRBD2	TRBV9	NA	TRBJ2-4	CASSVGLAGGSLAKNIQYF	TGTGCCAGCAGCGTCGGACTAGCGGGGGGATCCCTAGCCAAAAACATTCAGTACTTC
NA	TRBV21-1	once	TRBJ2-7	CASSKGRTSGGHRSYEQYF	TGTGCCAGCAGCAAAGGAAGAACTAGCGGGGGCCATCGCTCCTACGAGCAGTACTTC
TRBD1	TRBV4-3	NA	TRBJ1-2	CASSNRDRGYTF	TGCGCCAGCAGCAACCGGGACAGGGGCTACACCTTC
NA	TRBV18	once	TRBJ2-6	CASSPPNGQGGAGANVLTF	TGTGCCAGCTCACCACCTAATGGGCAGGGGGGAGCTGGGGCCAACGTCCTGACTTTC
NA	TRBV7-2	NA	TRBJ2-7	CASSFSAAVSSEQYF	TGTGCCAGCAGCTTCTCTGCGGCCGTGTCGAGCGAGCAGTACTTC
NA	TRBV4-1	once	TRBJ2-2	CASSRPQNTGELFF	TGCGCCAGCAGCCGTCCCCAGAACACCGGGGAGCTGTTTTTT
TRBD1	TRBV7-2	NA	TRBJ2-7	CASSPWDSVGFYEQYF	TGTGCCAGCAGCCCCTGGGACAGCGTGGGATTCTACGAGCAGTACTTC
TRBD1	TRBV6-5	NA	TRBJ1-2	CASRRQGNYGYTF	TGTGCCAGCAGGCGACAGGGTAACTATGGCTACACCTTC
TRBD1	TRBV7-9	NA	TRBJ2-1	CASSPGTGGSNEQFF	TGTGCCAGCAGCCCCGGGACAGGGGGCTCCAATGAGCAGTTCTTC
NA	TRBV6-5	NA	TRBJ1-5	CASSYSGGRYQPQHF	TGTGCCAGCAGTTACTCGGGGGGCCGATATCAGCCCCAGCATTTT
NA	TRBV4-3	NA	TRBJ1-1	CASSQVPTARTEAFF	TGCGCCAGCAGCCAAGTCCCCACAGCTCGCACTGAAGCTTTCTTT
TRBD1	TRBV25-1	NA	TRBJ1-2	CASSGGQGANYGYTF	TGTGCCAGCAGTGGGGGACAGGGTGCGAACTATGGCTACACCTTC
TRBD1	TRBV28	NA	TRBJ1-1	CASSLDRDTEAFF	TGTGCCAGCAGTTTGGACAGGGACACTGAAGCTTTCTTT
NA	TRBV12-5	few	TRBJ1-2	CASGFEGGRYGYTF	TGTGCTAGTGGTTTTGAGGGGGGGCGGTATGGCTACACCTTC
TRBD1	TRBV6-5	once	TRBJ1-6	CASRRQGAGSPLHF	TGTGCCAGCAGGAGACAGGGGGCTGGTTCACCCCTCCACTTT
NA	TRBV7-3	once	TRBJ2-1	CASSLRGGDNEQFF	TGTGCCAGCAGCCTAAGAGGAGGGGATAATGAGCAGTTCTTC
NA	TRBV7-8	NA	TRBJ1-1	CASATGNGLNTEAFF	TGTGCCAGCGCCACAGGCAACGGGTTGAACACTGAAGCTTTCTTT
NA	TRBV5-4	once	TRBJ2-5	CASGRGNQETQYF	TGTGCCAGCGGGCGGGGAAACCAAGAGACCCAGTACTTC
NA	TRBV7-2	NA	TRBJ1-6	CASSLQQGNNSPLHF	TGTGCCAGCAGCCTCCAGCAGGGCAATAATTCACCCCTCCACTTT
NA	TRBV29-1	once	TRBJ1-3	CSVVPGRSSGNTIYF	TGCAGCGTTGTTCCCGGACGGAGCTCTGGAAACACCATATATTTT
NA	TRBV19	NA	TRBJ2-1	CASSISRGWYNEQFF	TGTGCCAGTAGTATTTCGCGGGGATGGTACAATGAGCAGTTCTTC
NA	TRBV6-1	once	TRBJ2-2	CASSPWTANTGELFF	TGTGCCAGCAGTCCTTGGACCGCCAACACCGGGGAGCTGTTTTTT
TRBD1	TRBV5-4	NA	TRBJ1-1	CASSLGFSGTGGAFF	TGTGCCAGCAGCTTGGGGTTCTCTGGGACAGGGGGAGCTTTCTTT
NA	TRBV6-6	NA	TRBJ2-1	CASSALYNEQFF	TGTGCCAGCAGCGCCTTATACAATGAGCAGTTCTTC
NA	TRBV4-1	NA	TRBJ1-6	CASSQDRELPLHF	TGCGCCAGCAGCCAAGATAGGGAATTACCCCTCCACTTT